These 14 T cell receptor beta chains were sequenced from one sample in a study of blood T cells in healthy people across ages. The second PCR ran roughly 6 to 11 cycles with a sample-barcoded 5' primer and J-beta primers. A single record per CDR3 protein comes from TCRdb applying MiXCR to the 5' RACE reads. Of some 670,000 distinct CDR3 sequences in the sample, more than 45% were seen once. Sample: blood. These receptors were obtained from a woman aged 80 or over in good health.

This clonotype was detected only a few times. The CDR3 sequence is CSARDPVEGNQPQHF. DNA for the CDR3: TGCAGTGCTAGAGATCCAGTGGAAGGCAATCAGCCCCAGCATTTT. The chain employs TRBV20-1 and TRBJ1-5; D ambiguous. The germline V gene encodes CDR1 DFQATT and CDR2 SNEGSKA (reference sequence). Trimming took 0 bases from V and 2 from J, leaving 11 bases between them. The CDR3 has 15 residues.

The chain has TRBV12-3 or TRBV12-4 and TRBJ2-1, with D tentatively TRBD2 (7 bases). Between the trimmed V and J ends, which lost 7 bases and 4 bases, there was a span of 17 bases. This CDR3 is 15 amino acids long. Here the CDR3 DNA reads TGTGCCAGCACCCCTTCCGGGGGGCTTTACAATGAGCAGTTCTTC. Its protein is CASTPSGGLYNEQFF.

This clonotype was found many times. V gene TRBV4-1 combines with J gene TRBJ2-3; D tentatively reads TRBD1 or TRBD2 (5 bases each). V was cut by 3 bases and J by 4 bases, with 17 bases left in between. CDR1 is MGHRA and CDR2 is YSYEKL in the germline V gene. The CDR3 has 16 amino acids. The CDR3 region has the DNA TGCGCCAGCAGCCAGGAAGGGACCCCCGGGGCAGATACGCAGTATTTT. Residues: CASSQEGTPGADTQYF.

CDR3: CAWSGGSNNEQFF. The CDR3 region has the DNA TGTGCCTGGAGTGGCGGGAGTAATAATGAGCAGTTCTTC. The chain carries TRBV30 and TRBJ2-1; TRBD2 aligns across 7 bases. With 1 base clipped from V and 7 bases from J, the junction kept 4 bases outside the gene matches. From germline, CDR1 is GTSNPN and CDR2 SVGIG (reference sequence). CDR3 length equals 13 residues.

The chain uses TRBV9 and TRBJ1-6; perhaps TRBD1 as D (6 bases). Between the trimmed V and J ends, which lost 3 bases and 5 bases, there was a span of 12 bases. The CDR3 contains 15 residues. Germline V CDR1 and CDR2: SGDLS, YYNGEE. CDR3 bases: TGTGCCAGCAGCGGACAGGAGTGGAATAATTCACCCCTCCACTTT. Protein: CASSGQEWNNSPLHF.

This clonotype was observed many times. The CDR3 DNA reads TGTGCCATCAAAGGGACAGGCGAACACGAGCAGTACTTC. It translates to CAIKGTGEHEQYF. The chain combines TRBV10-3 with TRBJ2-7, with TRBD1 matching over 8 bases. The CDR3 is 13 amino acids. V lost 7 bases to trimming and J lost 5 bases; unmatched junction nucleotides: 7. Germline V gene lookup returns CDR1 ENHRY and CDR2 SYGVKD.

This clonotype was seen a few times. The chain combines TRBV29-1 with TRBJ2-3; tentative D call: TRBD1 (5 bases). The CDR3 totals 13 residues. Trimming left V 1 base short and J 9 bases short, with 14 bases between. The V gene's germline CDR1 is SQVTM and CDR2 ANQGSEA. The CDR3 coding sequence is TGCAGCGTTGAAGGGCAGGGTGAGCTGACGCAGTATTTT. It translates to CSVEGQGELTQYF.

CDR3 amino acids: CASSLSGPGHGVNYGYTF. In DNA, the CDR3 is TGTGCCAGCAGTCTCTCCGGGCCAGGGCATGGAGTTAACTATGGCTACACCTTC. The genes are TRBV28 and TRBJ1-2, with a possible D match to TRBD1 (5 bases). The CDR3 spans 18 residues. CDR1 and CDR2 from the germline V gene are MDHEN and SYDVKM. V lost 5 bases to trimming and J lost 1 base, with 23 bases between them.

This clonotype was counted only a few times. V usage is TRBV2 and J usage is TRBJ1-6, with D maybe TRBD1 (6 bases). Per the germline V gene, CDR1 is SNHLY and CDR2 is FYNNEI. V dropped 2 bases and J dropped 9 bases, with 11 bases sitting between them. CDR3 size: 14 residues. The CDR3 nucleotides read TGTGCCAGCAGTGAATGGACAGTGAGTTCACCCCTCCACTTT. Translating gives CASSEWTVSSPLHF.

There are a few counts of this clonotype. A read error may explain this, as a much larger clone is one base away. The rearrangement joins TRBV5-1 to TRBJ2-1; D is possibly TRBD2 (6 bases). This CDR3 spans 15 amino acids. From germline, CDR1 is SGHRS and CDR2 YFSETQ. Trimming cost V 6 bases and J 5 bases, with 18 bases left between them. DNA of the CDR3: TGCGCCAGCACCCGTGGAGGGCAGAGCCACAATGAGCAGTTCTTC. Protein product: CASTRGGQSHNEQFF.

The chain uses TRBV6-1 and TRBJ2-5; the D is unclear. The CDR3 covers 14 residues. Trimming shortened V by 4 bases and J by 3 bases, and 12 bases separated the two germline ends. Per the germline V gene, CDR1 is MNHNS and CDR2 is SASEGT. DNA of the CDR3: TGTGCCAGCAGTGCCCGGCTATGGGAAGAGACCCAGTACTTC. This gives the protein CASSARLWEETQYF.

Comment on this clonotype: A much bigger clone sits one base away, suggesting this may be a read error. The DNA of the CDR3 is TGCAGTGCTGGCCCTAGCACAGATACGCGGTATTTT. Amino acids: CSAGPSTDTRYF. V and J are TRBV20-1 and TRBJ2-3; D may be TRBD2 (5 bases). The CDR3 is made up of 12 amino acids. Germline V CDR1 and CDR2: DFQATT, SNEGSKA (reference sequence).

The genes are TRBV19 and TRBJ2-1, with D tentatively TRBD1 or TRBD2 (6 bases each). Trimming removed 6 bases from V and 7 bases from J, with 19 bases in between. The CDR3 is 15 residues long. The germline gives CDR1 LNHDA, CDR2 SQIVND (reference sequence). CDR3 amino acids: CASRWGAGARNEQFF. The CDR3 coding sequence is TGTGCCAGTAGATGGGGGGCAGGGGCCAGAAATGAGCAGTTCTTC.

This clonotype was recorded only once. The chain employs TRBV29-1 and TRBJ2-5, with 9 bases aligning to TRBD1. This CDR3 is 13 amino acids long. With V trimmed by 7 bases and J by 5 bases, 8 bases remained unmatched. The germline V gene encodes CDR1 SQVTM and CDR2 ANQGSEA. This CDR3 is CSGETGGQETQYF. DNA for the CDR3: TGCAGCGGAGAAACAGGGGGCCAGGAGACCCAGTACTTC.